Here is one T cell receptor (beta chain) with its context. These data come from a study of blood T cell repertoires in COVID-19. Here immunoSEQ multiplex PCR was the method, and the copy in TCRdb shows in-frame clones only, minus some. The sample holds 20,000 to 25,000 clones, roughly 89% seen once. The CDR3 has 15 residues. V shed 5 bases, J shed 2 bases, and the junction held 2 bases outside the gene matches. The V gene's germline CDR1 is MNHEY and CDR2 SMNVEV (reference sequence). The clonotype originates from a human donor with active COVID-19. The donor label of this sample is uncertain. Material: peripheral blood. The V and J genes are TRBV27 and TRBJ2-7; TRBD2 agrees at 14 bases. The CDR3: CASSPGLAGAYEQYF. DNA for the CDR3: TGTGCCAGCAGTCCGGGACTAGCGGGAGCCTACGAGCAGTACTTC.